This T cell receptor (beta chain) emerged from a study of patients and donors after allogeneic stem cell transplantation. One entry per CDR3 protein, called by TCRdb with MiXCR from the RT-PCR reads. The data contain fewer than 180,000 distinct CDR3 sequences, 37% of them singletons. The CDR3 spans 13 residues. V lost 3 bases and J 5 bases, leaving 11 bases between the germline ends. The chain recombines TRBV12-3 or TRBV12-4 with TRBJ2-7, with D possibly matching TRBD2 (6 bases). The TCR comes from a human donor who was either an allogeneic HSCT recipient or a stem cell or donor lymphocyte infusion donor (not recorded which). It is not recorded whose cells these are; they may come from a transplant donor. What was sequenced was blood, either unsorted or a sorted T cell fraction (not recorded which). CDR3 residues: CASSFISGDEQYF. The CDR3 nucleotides read TGTGCCAGCAGTTTCATATCGGGAGACGAGCAGTACTTC.